This TCR beta chain was captured by sequencing in a study of OX40 agonist ivuxolimab in advanced cancers. Study-level background: With a range of roughly 20 to 85, age averaged approximately 55 years, and approximately 83% were male. Findings of the study overall: Some patients who did not respond also had low normalized T-cell clonal expansion.

Trimming took 10 bases from V and 1 from J, leaving 10 bases between them. The CDR3 runs to 12 residues. Germline loops: CDR1 SGHNT, CDR2 YYREEE (reference sequence). Of note for this clone: Its specificity is unknown.

TCRdb's table, derived via immunoSEQ multiplex PCR, lists solely in-frame clones and lacks some. The sample lists some 78,000 clones, about 90% occurring once. Blood got drawn at baseline, again on cycle 4 day 1, and then on cycle 7 day 1. The sequence came from an adult with an advanced solid tumor such as melanoma, head and neck, liver or kidney cancer. The specimen was CD4+ or CD8+ T cells sorted from blood, collected in a trial of the OX40 agonist ivuxolimab. The chain joins TRBV5-4 to TRBJ2-3, with unresolved D. In DNA, the CDR3 is TGTGCCGGCAAGAAGGGCACAGATACGCAGTATTTT. Protein: CAGKKGTDTQYF.